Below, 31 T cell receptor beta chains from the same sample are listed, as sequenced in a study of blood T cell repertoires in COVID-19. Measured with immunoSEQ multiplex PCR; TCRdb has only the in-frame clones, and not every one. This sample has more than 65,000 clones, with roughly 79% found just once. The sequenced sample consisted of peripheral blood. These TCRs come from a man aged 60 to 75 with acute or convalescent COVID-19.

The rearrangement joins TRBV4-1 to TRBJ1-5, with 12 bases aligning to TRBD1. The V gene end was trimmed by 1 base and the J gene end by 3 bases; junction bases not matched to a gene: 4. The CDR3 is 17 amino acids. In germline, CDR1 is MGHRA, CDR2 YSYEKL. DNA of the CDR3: TGCGCCAGCAGCCAAGGGCCGGGACAGGGGGCCAATCAGCCCCAGCATTTT. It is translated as CASSQGPGQGANQPQHF.

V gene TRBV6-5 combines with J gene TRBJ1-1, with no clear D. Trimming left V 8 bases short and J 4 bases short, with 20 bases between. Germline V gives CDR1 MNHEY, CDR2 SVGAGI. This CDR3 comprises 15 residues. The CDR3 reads CASRSMPRRITEAFF. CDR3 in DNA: TGTGCCAGCCGCTCTATGCCCCGGAGGATCACTGAAGCTTTCTTT.

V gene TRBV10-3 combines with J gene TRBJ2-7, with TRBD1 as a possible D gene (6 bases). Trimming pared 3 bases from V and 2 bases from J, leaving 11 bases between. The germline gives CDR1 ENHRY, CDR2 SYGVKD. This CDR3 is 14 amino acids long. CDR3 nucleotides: TGTGCCATCAGTGAAGCGACAGGTACCTACGAGCAGTACTTC. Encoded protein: CAISEATGTYEQYF.

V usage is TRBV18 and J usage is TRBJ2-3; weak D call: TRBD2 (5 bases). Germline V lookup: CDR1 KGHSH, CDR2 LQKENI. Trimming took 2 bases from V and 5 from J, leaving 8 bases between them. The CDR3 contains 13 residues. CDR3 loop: CASSPSGRDTQYF. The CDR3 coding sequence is TGTGCCAGCTCACCATCGGGAAGAGATACGCAGTATTTT.

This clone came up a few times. The CDR3 DNA sequence: TGTGCCAGCCAATCGCTGTCTGAGGACTATGGCTACACCTTC. As protein: CASQSLSEDYGYTF. The chain links TRBV2 to TRBJ1-2, with D unresolved. CDR3 length equals 14 residues. From germline, CDR1 is SNHLY and CDR2 FYNNEI. Between the trimmed V and J ends, which lost 8 bases and 3 bases, there was a span of 16 bases.

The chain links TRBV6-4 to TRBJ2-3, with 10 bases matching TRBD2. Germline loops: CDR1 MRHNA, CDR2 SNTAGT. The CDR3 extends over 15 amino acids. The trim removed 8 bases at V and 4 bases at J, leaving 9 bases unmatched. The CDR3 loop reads CASQQLAGRADTQYF. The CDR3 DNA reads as TGTGCCAGCCAACAACTAGCGGGGCGGGCAGATACGCAGTATTTT.

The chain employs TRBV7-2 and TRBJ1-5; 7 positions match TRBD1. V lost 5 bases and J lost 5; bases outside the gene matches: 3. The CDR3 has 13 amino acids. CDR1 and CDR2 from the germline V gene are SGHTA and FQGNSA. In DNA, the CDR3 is TGTGCCAGCAGCCGGGACAGTTATCAGCCCCAGCATTTT. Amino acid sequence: CASSRDSYQPQHF.

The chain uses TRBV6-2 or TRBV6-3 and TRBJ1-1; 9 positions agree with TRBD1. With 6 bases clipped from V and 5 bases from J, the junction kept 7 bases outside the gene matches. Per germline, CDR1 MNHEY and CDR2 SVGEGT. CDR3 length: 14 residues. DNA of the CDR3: TGTGCCAGCAGCACCGGGACAGGGAGAACTGAAGCTTTCTTT. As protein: CASSTGTGRTEAFF.

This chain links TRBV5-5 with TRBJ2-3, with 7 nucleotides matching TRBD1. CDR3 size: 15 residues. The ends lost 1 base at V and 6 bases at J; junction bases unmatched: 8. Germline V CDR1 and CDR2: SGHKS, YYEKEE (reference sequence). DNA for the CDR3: TGTGCCAGCAGCTTGCTACAGGGGATGATTGATACGCAGTATTTT. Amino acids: CASSLLQGMIDTQYF.

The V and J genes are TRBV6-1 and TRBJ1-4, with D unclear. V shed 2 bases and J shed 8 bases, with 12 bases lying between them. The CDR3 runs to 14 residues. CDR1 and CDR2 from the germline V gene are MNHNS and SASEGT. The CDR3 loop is CASSESSNREKLFF. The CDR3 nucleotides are TGTGCCAGCAGTGAATCCTCAAATCGGGAAAAACTGTTTTTT.

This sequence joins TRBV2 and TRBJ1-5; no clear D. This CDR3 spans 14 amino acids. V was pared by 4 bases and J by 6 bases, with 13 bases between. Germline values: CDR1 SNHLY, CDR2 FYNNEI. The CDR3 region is CASSGGSPGQPQHF. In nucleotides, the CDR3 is TGTGCCAGCAGTGGCGGCAGTCCGGGTCAGCCCCAGCATTTT.

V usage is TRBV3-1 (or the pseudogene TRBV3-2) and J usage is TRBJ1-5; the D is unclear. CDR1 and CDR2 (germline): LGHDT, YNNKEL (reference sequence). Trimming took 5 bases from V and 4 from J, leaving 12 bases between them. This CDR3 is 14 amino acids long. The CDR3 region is CASSLNGENQPQHF. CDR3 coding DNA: TGTGCCAGCAGCTTAAACGGTGAGAATCAGCCCCAGCATTTT.

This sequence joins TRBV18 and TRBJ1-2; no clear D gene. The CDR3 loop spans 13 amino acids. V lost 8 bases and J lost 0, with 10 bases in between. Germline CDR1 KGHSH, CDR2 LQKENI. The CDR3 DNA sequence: TGTGCCAGCGCCCTCACAGCTAACTATGGCTACACCTTC. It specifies CASALTANYGYTF. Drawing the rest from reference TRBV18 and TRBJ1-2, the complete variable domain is NAGVMQNPRHLVRRRGQEARLRCSPMKGHSHVYWYRQLPEEGLKFMVYLQKENIIDESGMPKERFSAEFPKEGPSILRIQQVVRGDSAAYFCASALTANYGYTFGSGTRLTVV.

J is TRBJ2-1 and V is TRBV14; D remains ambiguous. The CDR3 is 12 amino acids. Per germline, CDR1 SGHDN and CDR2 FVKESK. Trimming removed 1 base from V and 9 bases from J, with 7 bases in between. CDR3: CASSQGGVEQFF. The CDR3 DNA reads TGTGCCAGCAGCCAAGGAGGTGTTGAGCAGTTCTTC.

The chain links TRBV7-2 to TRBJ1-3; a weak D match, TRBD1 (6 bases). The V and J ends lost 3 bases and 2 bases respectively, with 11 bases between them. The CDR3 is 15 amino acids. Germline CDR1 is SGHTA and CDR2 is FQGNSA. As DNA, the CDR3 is TGTGCCAGCAGCTTTTCCCCAGGGGCTGGAAACACCATATATTTT. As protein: CASSFSPGAGNTIYF.

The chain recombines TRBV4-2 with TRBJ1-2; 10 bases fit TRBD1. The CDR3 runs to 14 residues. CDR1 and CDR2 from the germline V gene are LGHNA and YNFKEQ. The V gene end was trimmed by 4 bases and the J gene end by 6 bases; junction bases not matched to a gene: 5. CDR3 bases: TGTGCCAGCAGCCGGGACAGGGGACTTGATGGCTACACCTTC. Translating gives CASSRDRGLDGYTF.

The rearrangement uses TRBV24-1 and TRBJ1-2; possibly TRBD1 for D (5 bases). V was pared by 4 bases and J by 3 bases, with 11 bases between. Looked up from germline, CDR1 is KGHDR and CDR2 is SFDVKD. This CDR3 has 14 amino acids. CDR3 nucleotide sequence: TGTGCCACCAGTGACCAAGGGGTAGACTATGGCTACACCTTC. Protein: CATSDQGVDYGYTF.

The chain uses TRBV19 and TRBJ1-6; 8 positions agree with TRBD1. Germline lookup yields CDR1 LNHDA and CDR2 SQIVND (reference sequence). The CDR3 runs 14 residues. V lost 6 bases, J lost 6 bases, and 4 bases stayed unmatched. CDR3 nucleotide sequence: TGTGCCAGTAGGGACAGGGTTGGTAATTCACCCCTCCACTTT. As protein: CASRDRVGNSPLHF.

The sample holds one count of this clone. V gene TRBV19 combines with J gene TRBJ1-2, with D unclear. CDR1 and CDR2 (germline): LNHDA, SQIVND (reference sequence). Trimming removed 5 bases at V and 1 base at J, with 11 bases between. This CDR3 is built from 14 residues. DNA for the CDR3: TGTGCCAGTAGTCTTGACTATATTAACTATGGCTACACCTTC. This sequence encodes CASSLDYINYGYTF.

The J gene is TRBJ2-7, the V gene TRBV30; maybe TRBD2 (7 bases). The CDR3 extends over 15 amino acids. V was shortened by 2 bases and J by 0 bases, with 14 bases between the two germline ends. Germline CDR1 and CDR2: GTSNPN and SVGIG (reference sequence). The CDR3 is CAWSLGGANSYEQYF. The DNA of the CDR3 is TGTGCCTGGAGTTTGGGGGGGGCGAACTCCTACGAGCAGTACTTC.

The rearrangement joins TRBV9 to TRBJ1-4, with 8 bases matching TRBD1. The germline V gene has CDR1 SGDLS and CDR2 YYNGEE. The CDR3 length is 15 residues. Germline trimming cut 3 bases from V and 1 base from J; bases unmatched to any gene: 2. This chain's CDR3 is CASSGTGGTNEKLFF. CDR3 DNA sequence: TGTGCCAGCAGCGGAACAGGGGGAACTAATGAAAAACTGTTTTTT.

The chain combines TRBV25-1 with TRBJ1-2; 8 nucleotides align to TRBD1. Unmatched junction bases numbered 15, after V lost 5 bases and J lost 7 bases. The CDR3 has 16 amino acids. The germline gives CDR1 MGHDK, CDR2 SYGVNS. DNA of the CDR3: TGTGCCAGCAGTCCTCCCGGACAGGGCAGTATTAGTGGCTACACCTTC. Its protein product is CASSPPGQGSISGYTF.

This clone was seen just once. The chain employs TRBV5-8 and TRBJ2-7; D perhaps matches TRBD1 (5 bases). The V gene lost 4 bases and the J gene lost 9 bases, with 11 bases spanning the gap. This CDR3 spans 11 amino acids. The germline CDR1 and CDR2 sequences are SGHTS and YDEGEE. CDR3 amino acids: CASSQGFRQYF. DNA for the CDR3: TGTGCCAGCAGCCAGGGTTTTAGGCAGTACTTC.

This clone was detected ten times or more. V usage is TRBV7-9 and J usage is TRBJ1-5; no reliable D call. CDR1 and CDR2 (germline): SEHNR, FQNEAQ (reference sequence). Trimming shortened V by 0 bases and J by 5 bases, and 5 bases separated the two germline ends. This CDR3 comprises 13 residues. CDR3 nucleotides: TGTGCCAGCAGCTTAGCCCCATATCAGCCCCAGCATTTT. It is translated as CASSLAPYQPQHF.

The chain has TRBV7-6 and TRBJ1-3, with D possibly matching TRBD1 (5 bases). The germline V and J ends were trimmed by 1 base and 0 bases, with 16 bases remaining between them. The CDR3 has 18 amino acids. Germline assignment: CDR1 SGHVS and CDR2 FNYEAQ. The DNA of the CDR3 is TGTGCCAGCAGCTTAGAGCCGCAGACAGCTAACTCTGGAAACACCATATATTTT. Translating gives CASSLEPQTANSGNTIYF.

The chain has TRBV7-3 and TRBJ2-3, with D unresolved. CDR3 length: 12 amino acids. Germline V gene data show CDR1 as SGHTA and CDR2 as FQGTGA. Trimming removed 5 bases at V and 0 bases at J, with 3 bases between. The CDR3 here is CASSGSTDTQYF. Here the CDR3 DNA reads TGTGCCAGCAGCGGCAGCACAGATACGCAGTATTTT. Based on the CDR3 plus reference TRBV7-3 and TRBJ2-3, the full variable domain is GAGVSQTPSNKVTEKGKYVELRCDPISGHTALYWYRQSLGQGPEFLIYFQGTGAADDSGLPNDRFFAVRPEGSVSTLKIQRTERGDSAVYLCASSGSTDTQYFGPGTRLTVL.

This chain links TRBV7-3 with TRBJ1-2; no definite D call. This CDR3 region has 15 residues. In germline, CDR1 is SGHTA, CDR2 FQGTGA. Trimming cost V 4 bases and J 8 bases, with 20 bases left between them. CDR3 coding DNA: TGTGCCAGCAGCTCTGGGTCGACGCTGGGCGGGGGCTACACCTTC. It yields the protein CASSSGSTLGGGYTF.

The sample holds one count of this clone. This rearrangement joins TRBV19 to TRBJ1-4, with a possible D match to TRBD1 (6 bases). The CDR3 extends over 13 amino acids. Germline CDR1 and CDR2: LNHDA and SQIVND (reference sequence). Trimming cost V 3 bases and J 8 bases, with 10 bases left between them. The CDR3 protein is CASSMDSQEKLFF. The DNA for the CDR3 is TGTGCCAGTAGTATGGACAGTCAGGAAAAACTGTTTTTT.

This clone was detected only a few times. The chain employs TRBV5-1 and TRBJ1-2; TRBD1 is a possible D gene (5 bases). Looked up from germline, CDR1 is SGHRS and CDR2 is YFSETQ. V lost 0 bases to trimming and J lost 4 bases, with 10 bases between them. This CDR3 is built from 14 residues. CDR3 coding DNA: TGCGCCAGCAGCTTGGGACGGGGGTCCTATGGCTACACCTTC. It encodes CASSLGRGSYGYTF.

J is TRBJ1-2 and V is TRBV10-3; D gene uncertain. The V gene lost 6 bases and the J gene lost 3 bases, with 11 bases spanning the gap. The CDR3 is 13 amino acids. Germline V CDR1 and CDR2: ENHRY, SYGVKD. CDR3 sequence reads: CAIRDGGYYGYTF. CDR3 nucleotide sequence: TGTGCCATCAGGGATGGAGGGTACTATGGCTACACCTTC.

The CDR3 is CASNRDRDNEKLFF. The CDR3 DNA is TGTGCCAGCAATAGGGACAGGGACAATGAAAAACTGTTTTTT. V and J are TRBV2 and TRBJ1-4; 9 positions match TRBD1. V lost 7 bases, J lost 5 bases, and 5 bases stayed unmatched. Per the germline V gene, CDR1 is SNHLY and CDR2 is FYNNEI. CDR3 length: 14 residues.